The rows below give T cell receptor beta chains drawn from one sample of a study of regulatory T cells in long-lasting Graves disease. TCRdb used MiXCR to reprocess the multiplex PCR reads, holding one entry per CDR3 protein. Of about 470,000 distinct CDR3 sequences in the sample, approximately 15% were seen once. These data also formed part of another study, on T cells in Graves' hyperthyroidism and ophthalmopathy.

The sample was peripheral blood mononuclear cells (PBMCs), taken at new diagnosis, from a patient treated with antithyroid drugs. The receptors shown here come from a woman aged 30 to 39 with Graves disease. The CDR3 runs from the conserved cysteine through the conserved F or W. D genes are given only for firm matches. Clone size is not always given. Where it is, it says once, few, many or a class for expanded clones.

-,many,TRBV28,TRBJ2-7,CASSRPYEQYF,TGTGCCAGCAGCCGACCTTACGAGCAGTACTTC
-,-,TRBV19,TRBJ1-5,CASSSRFEPQHF,TGTGCCAGTAGCTCCCGTTTCGAGCCCCAGCATTTT
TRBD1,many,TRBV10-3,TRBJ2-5,CAISDPGQGGTETQYF,TGTGCCATCAGTGACCCCGGACAGGGTGGGACGGAGACCCAGTACTTC
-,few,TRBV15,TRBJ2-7,CATSSPGVRYEQYF,TGTGCCACCAGCAGCCCCGGGGTACGCTACGAGCAGTACTTC
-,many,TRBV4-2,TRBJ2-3,CASSQGGSTDTQYF,TGTGCCAGCAGCCAGGGCGGGAGCACAGATACGCAGTATTTT
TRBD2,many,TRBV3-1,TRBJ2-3,CASSQGTSGRTDTQYF,TGTGCCAGCAGCCAAGGGACTAGCGGGAGGACAGATACGCAGTATTTT
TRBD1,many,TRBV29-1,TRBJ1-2,CSVGDLDRGPDGYTF,TGCAGCGTTGGAGATCTGGACAGGGGGCCTGATGGCTACACCTTC
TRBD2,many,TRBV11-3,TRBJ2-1,CASSGGGLAPYNEQFF,TGTGCCAGCAGCGGGGGGGGACTAGCCCCCTACAATGAGCAGTTCTTC
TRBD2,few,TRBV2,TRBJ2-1,CASGLEGLAGMLFNEQFF,TGTGCCAGCGGCCTCGAGGGCTTAGCGGGCATGCTATTCAATGAGCAGTTCTTC
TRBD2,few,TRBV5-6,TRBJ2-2,CASTVLLAGATGELFF,TGTGCCAGCACCGTACTACTAGCGGGGGCCACCGGGGAGCTGTTTTTT
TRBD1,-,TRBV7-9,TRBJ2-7,CASSPQPGTGDEQYF,TGTGCCAGCAGCCCGCAACCCGGGACAGGGGACGAGCAGTACTTC
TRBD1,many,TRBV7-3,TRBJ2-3,CASSSTAGTGGTDTQYF,TGTGCCAGCAGCTCAACCGCCGGGACAGGGGGAACAGATACGCAGTATTTT
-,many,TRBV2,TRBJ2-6,CASSEQAEQTGANVLTF,TGTGCCAGCAGTGAACAAGCGGAGCAGACTGGGGCCAACGTCCTGACTTTC
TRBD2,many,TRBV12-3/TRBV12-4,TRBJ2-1,CASSTSGSIYNEQFF,TGTGCCAGCAGTACTAGCGGTTCGATATACAATGAGCAGTTCTTC
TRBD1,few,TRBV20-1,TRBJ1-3,CSARGQANSGNTIYF,TGCAGTGCCCGCGGACAGGCGAACTCTGGAAACACCATATATTTT
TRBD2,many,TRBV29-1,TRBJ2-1,CSAGLAGGSHEQFF,TGCAGCGCTGGACTAGCGGGAGGGAGCCATGAGCAGTTCTTC
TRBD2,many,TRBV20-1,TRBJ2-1,CSAGTSGYNEQFF,TGCAGTGCCGGGACTAGCGGCTACAATGAGCAGTTCTTC
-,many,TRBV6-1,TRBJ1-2,CASSENGNYGYTF,TGTGCCAGCAGTGAAAACGGGAACTATGGCTACACCTTC
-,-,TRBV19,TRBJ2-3,CASRADTQYF,TGTGCCAGTCGGGCAGATACGCAGTATTTT
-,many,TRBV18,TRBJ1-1,CASSPDGVNTEAFF,TGTGCCAGCTCACCAGACGGGGTGAACACTGAAGCTTTCTTT
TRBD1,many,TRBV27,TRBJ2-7,CASGETGAGGYEQYF,TGTGCCAGCGGAGAGACAGGGGCAGGCGGCTACGAGCAGTACTTC
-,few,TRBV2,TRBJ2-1,CAIFQALDEQFF,TGTGCCATTTTCCAGGCGCTGGATGAGCAGTTCTTC
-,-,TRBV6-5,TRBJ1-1,CASSYGAGVTEAFF,TGTGCCAGCAGTTACGGGGCAGGGGTAACTGAAGCTTTCTTT
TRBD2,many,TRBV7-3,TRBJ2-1,CASSIGASGAGNEQFF,TGTGCCAGCAGCATCGGGGCTAGCGGGGCCGGCAATGAGCAGTTCTTC